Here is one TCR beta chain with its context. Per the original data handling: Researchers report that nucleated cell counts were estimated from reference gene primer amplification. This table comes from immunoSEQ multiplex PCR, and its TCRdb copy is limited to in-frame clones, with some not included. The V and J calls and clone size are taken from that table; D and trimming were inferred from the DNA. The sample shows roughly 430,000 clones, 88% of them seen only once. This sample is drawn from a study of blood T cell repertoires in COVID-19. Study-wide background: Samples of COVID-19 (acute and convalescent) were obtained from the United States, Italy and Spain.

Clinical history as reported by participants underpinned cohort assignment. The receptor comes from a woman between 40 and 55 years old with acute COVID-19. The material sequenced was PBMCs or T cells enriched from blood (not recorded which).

This chain's CDR3 is CATGEQGRGEQFF. As DNA, the CDR3 is TGTGCCACCGGCGAACAGGGACGCGGTGAGCAGTTCTTC. J is TRBJ2-1 and V is TRBV24-1; D possibly corresponds to TRBD1 (6 bases). Trimming took 9 bases from V and 9 from J, leaving 17 bases between them. Germline V gene data show CDR1 as KGHDR and CDR2 as SFDVKD. The CDR3 loop spans 13 amino acids.